A selection of T cell receptor beta chains follows, all from one sample in a study of response to subunit inactivated influenza vaccine. MiXCR, applied by TCRdb to the RT-PCR reads, yields one record per CDR3 protein. Altogether 610,000 or so distinct CDR3 sequences are present, 11% to 15% being singletons, with the ten largest covering 11%. Sequencing was performed on PBMCs from blood, taken 11 to 12 days after vaccination. The receptors derive from a man aged 50 to 60 who received an inactivated influenza vaccine. CDR3s include the opening cysteine and the closing phenylalanine or tryptophan. A D gene is named only where the DNA matches it firmly. Clone size appears in some rows only: once, few, many, or a class for an expanded clone.

D: .; J: TRBJ2-1; size: many; V: TRBV5-1; CDR3: CASSWRAGSAEQFF; DNA: TGCGCCAGCAGCTGGAGAGCCGGATCAGCTGAGCAGTTCTTC
D: TRBD2; J: TRBJ2-7; size: .; V: TRBV6-2/TRBV6-3; CDR3: CASLRIAGGPGMGEQYF; DNA: TGTGCCAGCCTCCGAATAGCGGGAGGGCCTGGTATGGGCGAGCAGTACTTC
D: TRBD2; J: TRBJ2-3; size: few; V: TRBV5-5; CDR3: CASSLAGGGRSDTQYF; DNA: TGTGCCAGCAGCTTGGCCGGGGGGGGTCGGTCAGATACGCAGTATTTT
D: .; J: TRBJ2-3; size: .; V: TRBV11-3; CDR3: CASSLGGKGTDTQYF; DNA: TGTGCCAGCAGCTTAGGTGGTAAGGGCACAGATACGCAGTATTTT
D: TRBD1; J: TRBJ2-5; size: few; V: TRBV5-6; CDR3: CASSHGTVQETQYF; DNA: TGTGCCAGCAGCCACGGGACAGTACAAGAGACCCAGTACTTC
D: .; J: TRBJ1-1; size: .; V: TRBV7-8; CDR3: CASRARGYTEAFF; DNA: TGTGCCAGCAGGGCCCGGGGGTACACTGAAGCTTTCTTT
D: .; J: TRBJ1-4; size: .; V: TRBV7-9; CDR3: CASSFRASNEKLFF; DNA: TGTGCCAGCAGCTTCAGGGCCTCGAATGAAAAACTGTTTTTT
D: .; J: TRBJ2-5; size: .; V: TRBV4-3; CDR3: CASSQVGGEETQYF; DNA: TGCGCCAGCAGCCAAGTTGGGGGCGAAGAGACCCAGTACTTC
D: .; J: TRBJ1-2; size: few; V: TRBV27; CDR3: CASSYAWGRENYGYTF; DNA: TGTGCCAGCAGCTACGCATGGGGCAGGGAGAACTATGGCTACACCTTC
D: TRBD2; J: TRBJ2-2; size: few; V: TRBV5-1; CDR3: CASTDQRETGELFF; DNA: TGCGCCAGCACGGATCAGCGGGAAACCGGGGAGCTGTTTTTT
D: .; J: TRBJ1-4; size: few; V: TRBV7-9; CDR3: CASSLPLGGREKLFF; DNA: TGTGCCAGCAGCTTACCGCTAGGGGGAAGGGAAAAACTGTTTTTT
D: .; J: TRBJ2-3; size: .; V: TRBV5-4; CDR3: CASRKGSGSGTDTQYF; DNA: TGTGCCAGCAGGAAGGGGTCCGGGTCCGGCACAGATACGCAGTATTTT
D: TRBD2; J: TRBJ2-1; size: .; V: TRBV28; CDR3: CASSSHMVTSGRASSYNEQFF; DNA: TGTGCCAGCAGTTCACATATGGTTACTAGCGGGAGGGCCTCTTCCTACAATGAGCAGTTCTTC
D: TRBD2; J: TRBJ2-5; size: .; V: TRBV4-3; CDR3: CASSQQLAAQETQYF; DNA: TGCGCCAGCAGCCAACAACTAGCGGCCCAAGAGACCCAGTACTTC
D: .; J: TRBJ1-5; size: .; V: TRBV7-2; CDR3: CASSLTSSNQPQHF; DNA: TGTGCCAGCAGCCTGACAAGCAGCAATCAGCCCCAGCATTTT
D: .; J: TRBJ1-1; size: many; V: TRBV20-1; CDR3: CSARNQQGLNTEAFF; DNA: TGCAGTGCTAGAAACCAACAGGGCCTGAACACTGAAGCTTTCTTT
D: TRBD2; J: TRBJ2-2; size: few; V: TRBV6-4; CDR3: CASSWTSGGELFF; DNA: TGTGCCAGCAGTTGGACTAGCGGCGGGGAGCTGTTTTTT
D: TRBD2; J: TRBJ2-5; size: few; V: TRBV20-1; CDR3: CSARPMTSGVGETQYF; DNA: TGCAGTGCTCGCCCCATGACTAGCGGGGTAGGAGAGACCCAGTACTTC
D: TRBD2; J: TRBJ2-4; size: few; V: TRBV4-3; CDR3: CASSPGLAGKNIQYF; DNA: TGCGCCAGCAGCCCCGGACTAGCGGGCAAAAACATTCAGTACTTC
D: .; J: TRBJ2-3; size: .; V: TRBV10-3; CDR3: CATRTELTDTQYF; DNA: TGTGCCACCAGGACAGAACTCACAGATACGCAGTATTTT
D: .; J: TRBJ2-1; size: .; V: TRBV7-9; CDR3: CASSLEGPGRNEQFF; DNA: TGTGCCAGCAGCTTAGAGGGTCCAGGGAGGAATGAGCAGTTCTTC
D: TRBD1; J: TRBJ2-1; size: .; V: TRBV20-1; CDR3: CSASRTGTYNEQFF; DNA: TGCAGTGCTAGTAGGACAGGGACATACAATGAGCAGTTCTTC
D: .; J: TRBJ1-1; size: few; V: TRBV29-1; CDR3: CSVEAGTSHTEAFF; DNA: TGCAGCGTTGAGGCAGGGACGTCCCACACTGAAGCTTTCTTT
D: .; J: TRBJ1-5; size: few; V: TRBV7-2; CDR3: CASSFVPGPNSNQPQHF; DNA: TGTGCCAGCAGCTTCGTTCCCGGGCCAAATAGCAATCAGCCCCAGCATTTT
D: TRBD2; J: TRBJ2-3; size: many; V: TRBV4-2; CDR3: CASSQVSSGRAADTQYF; DNA: TGTGCCAGCAGCCAAGTCTCGAGCGGGAGGGCCGCGGATACGCAGTATTTT
D: TRBD2; J: TRBJ2-5; size: few; V: TRBV25-1; CDR3: CASSEQRLAGLETQYF; DNA: TGTGCCAGCAGTGAACAAAGACTAGCGGGGTTAGAGACCCAGTACTTC
D: .; J: TRBJ1-6; size: .; V: TRBV4-2; CDR3: CASSQEGAGRTPLHF; DNA: TGTGCCAGCAGCCAAGAGGGGGCAGGGCGAACACCCCTCCACTTT